A single sample gave rise to the 22 T cell receptor beta chains below, sequenced in a study of PD-1 blockade in classical Hodgkin lymphoma. Each patient's relapse followed autologous stem cell transplantation, and brentuximab vedotin exposure varied. Repertoires were generated with immunoSEQ multiplex PCR, while TCRdb's copy carries only in-frame clones and drops some. This sample has approximately 52,000 clones, with 73% found just once. The sample here was peripheral blood mononuclear cells (PBMCs), taken before the second cycle of nivolumab. The receptors derive from a human donor with classical Hodgkin lymphoma.

On this clone: Other DNA sequences in the sample encode the same CDR3. The chain uses TRBV18 and TRBJ1-1; no definite D call. Per germline, CDR1 KGHSH and CDR2 LQKENI. V was clipped by 5 bases and J by 3 bases, with 10 bases between them. CDR3 length: 13 residues. CDR3 nucleotide sequence: TGTGCCAGCTCAGCTGGAGGGCACACTGAAGCTTTCTTT. Its protein product is CASSAGGHTEAFF.

This clone came up a few times. The chain employs TRBV19 and TRBJ2-2; 7 bases fit TRBD1. The CDR3 totals 14 residues. The germline CDR1 and CDR2 sequences are LNHDA and SQIVND (reference sequence). V trimming: 9 bases; J trimming: 6 bases; junction bases outside the gene matches: 10. CDR3 sequence: CASFATGSAGELFF. DNA for the CDR3: TGTGCCAGCTTCGCGACAGGGTCCGCCGGGGAGCTGTTTTTT.

J is TRBJ1-1 and V is TRBV7-9; tentatively, D is TRBD1 (6 bases). The CDR3 has 14 residues. V shed 5 bases and J shed 2 bases, with 12 bases lying between them. Per germline, CDR1 SEHNR and CDR2 FQNEAQ (reference sequence). In DNA form, the CDR3 reads TGTGCCAGCAGCCTCCGGGGGGCAAACACTGAAGCTTTCTTT. It specifies CASSLRGANTEAFF.

The CDR3 sequence: CASSYRAGPTGELFF. Written as DNA, the CDR3 is TGTGCCAGCAGTTATCGGGCGGGACCCACCGGGGAGCTGTTTTTT. The V and J genes are TRBV27 and TRBJ2-2; a possible D gene is TRBD2 (6 bases). The CDR3 consists of 15 residues. CDR1 and CDR2 (germline): MNHEY, SMNVEV (reference sequence). Trimming cost V 4 bases and J 4 bases, with 13 bases left between them.

In DNA form, the CDR3 reads TGCGCCAGCAGTGCAGGCGGGACAGGGGACACTGAAGCTTTCTTT. It specifies CASSAGGTGDTEAFF. The chain has TRBV10-1 and TRBJ1-1, with TRBD1 matching over 10 bases. V trimming: 4 bases; J trimming: 3 bases; junction bases outside the gene matches: 5. From germline, CDR1 is WNHNN and CDR2 SYGVQD (reference sequence). This CDR3 is 15 amino acids long.

The gene calls are TRBV6-1 and TRBJ1-2; D uncertain. This CDR3 is built from 13 residues. The germline V gene has CDR1 MNHNS and CDR2 SASEGT. V shed 6 bases and J shed 5 bases, with 13 bases lying between them. CDR3 loop: CASRSPLIYGYTF. The CDR3 DNA sequence: TGTGCCAGCAGATCGCCTCTCATATATGGCTACACCTTC.

This clone was detected only a few times. The chain couples TRBV19 to TRBJ1-5; D is possibly TRBD1 (6 bases). The CDR3 contains 14 residues. The germline V and J ends were trimmed by 8 bases and 7 bases, with 18 bases remaining between them. From germline, CDR1 is LNHDA and CDR2 SQIVND (reference sequence). CDR3 sequence reads: CASADRPQDQPQHF. CDR3 nucleotide sequence: TGTGCCAGTGCCGACAGGCCCCAAGACCAGCCCCAGCATTTT.

The chain joins TRBV6-5 to TRBJ1-2; 8 nucleotides agree with TRBD1. The length of the CDR3 is 12 residues. Germline CDR1 MNHEY, CDR2 SVGAGI. The trim removed 6 bases at V and 9 bases at J, leaving 6 bases unmatched. The CDR3 coding sequence is TGTGCCAGCAGCCCGACAGGGGCCCGCTACACCTTC. It encodes CASSPTGARYTF.

Judged by abundance, this clone is medium-sized (0.01 to 0.1%). The chain joins TRBV7-3 to TRBJ1-2; 9 bases align to TRBD1. CDR1 and CDR2 (germline): SGHTA, FQGTGA. This CDR3 is built from 15 residues. V trimming: 4 bases; J trimming: 5 bases; junction bases outside the gene matches: 8. CDR3 DNA sequence: TGTGCCAGCAGCTCATCCGGGACAGGGAGTTATGGCTACACCTTC. This gives the protein CASSSSGTGSYGYTF.

The CDR3 DNA sequence: TGTGCCAGCAGCTTAAATGGGAACACTGAAGCTTTCTTT. Protein: CASSLNGNTEAFF. J is TRBJ1-1 and V is TRBV7-9, with D unclear. Germline CDR1 reads SEHNR; CDR2 reads FQNEAQ (reference sequence). The CDR3 length is 13 residues. Trimming removed 2 bases from V and 1 base from J, with 5 bases in between.

The V call is TRBV30, the J call TRBJ1-3; D perhaps matches TRBD1 (5 bases). Trimming removed 3 bases at V and 4 bases at J, with 10 bases between. This CDR3 is 13 amino acids long. Per the germline V gene, CDR1 is GTSNPN and CDR2 is SVGIG (reference sequence). The CDR3 spells CAWRATVGNTIYF. The CDR3 coding sequence is TGTGCCTGGAGGGCGACAGTAGGAAACACCATATATTTT.

The chain carries TRBV30 and TRBJ2-7; D is possibly TRBD2 (5 bases). Trimming pared 6 bases from V and 0 bases from J, leaving 9 bases between. Germline CDR1 is GTSNPN and CDR2 is SVGIG (reference sequence). The CDR3 covers 12 residues. DNA for the CDR3: TGTGCCTGCAGCAGCGGCTCCTACGAGCAGTACTTC. Protein sequence: CACSSGSYEQYF.

The rearrangement joins TRBV5-1 to TRBJ2-7; tentatively, D is TRBD2 (6 bases). This CDR3 region has 15 residues. Trimming pared 5 bases from V and 5 bases from J, leaving 20 bases between. Germline V gives CDR1 SGHRS, CDR2 YFSETQ. The CDR3 loop reads CASREGTHKWDEQYF. Written as DNA, the CDR3 is TGCGCCAGCAGGGAGGGGACCCACAAATGGGACGAGCAGTACTTC.

This clone was counted between two and nine times. V gene TRBV29-1 combines with J gene TRBJ2-7; D unresolved. Trimming removed 6 bases at V and 0 bases at J, with 15 bases between. Germline CDR1 SQVTM, CDR2 ANQGSEA. The CDR3 covers 14 residues. CDR3 loop: CSVNGLRSSYEQYF. The CDR3, as DNA: TGCAGCGTAAACGGGCTTCGAAGCTCCTACGAGCAGTACTTC.

This clone was seen a handful of times. V and J are TRBV18 and TRBJ1-4; 9 bases line up with TRBD1. J was trimmed by 5 bases and V by 1 base; bases with no gene match: 11. The germline V gene has CDR1 KGHSH and CDR2 LQKENI. The length of the CDR3 is 18 residues. The CDR3 bases are TGTGCCAGCTCACCACTCCACGAAACCGGGACAGGGAATGAAAAACTGTTTTTT. Translating gives CASSPLHETGTGNEKLFF.

V gene TRBV27 combines with J gene TRBJ2-2; D unclear. This CDR3 is built from 15 residues. Between the trimmed V and J ends, which lost 2 bases and 0 bases, there was a span of 7 bases. CDR1 and CDR2 from the germline V gene are MNHEY and SMNVEV (reference sequence). In DNA, the CDR3 is TGTGCCAGCAGTTTACAGGCCACGAACACCGGGGAGCTGTTTTTT. This encodes CASSLQATNTGELFF.

The rearrangement links TRBV9 to TRBJ2-2; TRBD2 is a possible D gene (6 bases). The length of the CDR3 is 16 residues. Germline V gene data show CDR1 as SGDLS and CDR2 as YYNGEE. Trimming stripped 4 bases from V and 0 bases from J, with 13 bases between. CDR3 sequence (DNA): TGTGCCAGCAGCTATAGGGCGGGAACGAACACCGGGGAGCTGTTTTTT. Its translation is CASSYRAGTNTGELFF.

This chain connects TRBV11-2 to TRBJ1-4; no clear D gene. This CDR3 is built from 12 residues. Germline values: CDR1 SGHAT, CDR2 FQNNGV. V lost 1 base and J 7 bases, leaving 4 bases between the germline ends. The CDR3 DNA reads as TGTGCCAGCAGCTTAGTCGGTGAAAAACTGTTTTTT. This translates into CASSLVGEKLFF.

The gene calls are TRBV6-5 and TRBJ1-2; 8 bases line up with TRBD1. Germline trimming cut 6 bases from V and 5 bases from J; bases unmatched to any gene: 5. This CDR3 is 13 amino acids long. Germline values: CDR1 MNHEY, CDR2 SVGAGI. CDR3 nucleotide sequence: TGTGCCAGCAGAGACAGGGGTCGGTATGGCTACACCTTC. Residues: CASRDRGRYGYTF.

The rearrangement joins TRBV9 to TRBJ2-2, with unresolved D. CDR1 is SGDLS, CDR2 YYNGEE, per germline. V was shortened by 5 bases and J by 2 bases, with 13 bases between the two germline ends. The CDR3 has 15 amino acids. As DNA, the CDR3 is TGTGCCAGCAGTGCCTCGGTACTTAACACCGGGGAGCTGTTTTTT. Translating it yields CASSASVLNTGELFF.

The chain couples TRBV7-2 to TRBJ2-5; D possibly corresponds to TRBD2 (6 bases). The germline V gene encodes CDR1 SGHTA and CDR2 FQGNSA. The CDR3 runs to 17 residues. Trimming stripped 0 bases from V and 4 bases from J, with 18 bases between. The CDR3 DNA sequence: TGTGCCAGCAGCTTAGCCGGGGGACCGAGGGTAGTAGAGACCCAGTACTTC. As protein: CASSLAGGPRVVETQYF.

The chain links TRBV6-1 to TRBJ1-3; D is ambiguous. CDR1 MNHNS and CDR2 SASEGT come from the germline V gene. The CDR3 spans 15 residues. V was cut by 0 bases and J by 2 bases, with 8 bases left in between. CDR3 DNA sequence: TGTGCCAGCAGTGAAGCGCCAAGGGCTGGAAACACCATATATTTT. Translated: CASSEAPRAGNTIYF.